This T cell receptor beta chain is from a study of CD8 T cells in ankylosing spondylitis. General study findings and limits: Among TCR beta sequences, a motif of about 8 highly homologous variants appeared characteristic of ankylosing spondylitis blood. Significantly higher representation of disease-linked clones was reported for matched ankylosing spondylitis synovial fluid. The disease-linked clones had a CD8+ phenotype and low blood frequencies.

TCRdb re-analysed the 5' RACE reads in MiXCR, keeping a single row per CDR3 protein. Of roughly 240,000 distinct CDR3 sequences listed, more than 25% are singletons. With 4 bases removed from V and 5 bases from J, the gap between germline ends came to 24 bases. Germline loops: CDR1 WNHNN, CDR2 SYGVQD (reference sequence). The CDR3 sequence is 17 residues long. This clonotype appeared a few times. Its target is not known. Material: blood, either unsorted or a sorted T cell fraction (not recorded which). The source of this sequence is a male donor with ankylosing spondylitis or in good health (not recorded which). The genes are TRBV10-1 and TRBJ2-7; D tentatively reads TRBD1 or TRBD2 (6 bases each). DNA of the CDR3: TGCGCCAGCAGTGCGACCCGGGCGTCTAGGGGGGTCCACGAGCAGTACTTC. Its translation: CASSATRASRGVHEQYF.